Listed below are T cell receptor beta chains from one sample, sequenced in a study of T cell responses to AZD1222 COVID-19 vaccine. Here immunoSEQ multiplex PCR was the method, and the copy in TCRdb shows in-frame clones only, minus some. The sample yields roughly 35,000 clones, about 84% seen once. The specimen was peripheral blood, collected 28 days after the second AZD1222 dose. The source of these receptors is an adult who received the AZD1222 COVID-19 vaccine. The CDR3 runs from the conserved cysteine through the conserved F or W. The D gene is left open where the match is weak. The size field is filled for only some rows; it gives once, few, many or a size class.

NA | TRBJ1-1 | TRBV5-1 | NA | CASSLAQVGTTEAFF | TGCGCCAGCAGCTTGGCCCAGGTGGGGACGACTGAAGCTTTCTTT
NA | TRBJ1-6 | TRBV7-8 | NA | CASSFSLSPLHF | TGTGCCAGCAGCTTCTCTCTTTCACCCCTCCACTTT
NA | TRBJ2-1 | TRBV6-5 | NA | CASGTYYNEQFF | TGTGCCAGCGGTACTTACTACAATGAGCAGTTCTTC
NA | TRBJ1-3 | TRBV5-4 | NA | CASSLATRSGNTIYF | TGTGCCAGCAGCTTGGCCACCCGCTCTGGAAACACCATATATTTT
TRBD2 | TRBJ2-3 | TRBV28 | few | CASITGLASTDTQYF | TGTGCCAGCATCACCGGACTAGCGAGCACAGATACGCAGTATTTT
NA | TRBJ1-2 | TRBV5-1 | NA | CASSLEALQGYGYTF | TGCGCCAGCAGCTTGGAAGCCCTCCAGGGCTATGGCTACACCTTC
NA | TRBJ2-4 | TRBV7-2 | NA | CASSLAPRTIAKNIQYF | TGTGCCAGCAGCTTAGCGCCTAGAACCATAGCCAAAAACATTCAGTACTTC
NA | TRBJ2-6 | TRBV2 | NA | CASSEIFTTSGANVLTF | TGTGCCAGCAGTGAAATTTTCACCACCTCTGGGGCCAACGTCCTGACTTTC
NA | TRBJ1-3 | TRBV5-4 | NA | CASSPKEGDLLGNTIYF | TGTGCCAGCAGCCCGAAAGAGGGGGATTTGTTGGGAAACACCATATATTTT
NA | TRBJ2-1 | TRBV5-1 | NA | CASSRMASGWNEQFF | TGCGCCAGCAGCAGAATGGCGTCTGGGTGGAATGAGCAGTTCTTC
NA | TRBJ1-4 | TRBV9 | NA | CASSRRTATNEKLFF | TGTGCCAGCAGTAGAAGGACAGCAACTAATGAAAAACTGTTTTTT
NA | TRBJ1-3 | TRBV28 | NA | CASRDSINGNTIYF | TGTGCCAGCAGGGACAGCATTAATGGAAACACCATATATTTT
NA | TRBJ1-6 | TRBV2 | NA | CASNSGTSVSPLHF | TGTGCCAGCAATTCCGGGACGTCGGTATCACCCCTCCACTTT
NA | TRBJ1-5 | TRBV6-5 | NA | CASSYLKDQPQHF | TGTGCCAGCAGTTACCTTAAGGATCAGCCCCAGCATTTT
NA | TRBJ1-5 | TRBV7-8 | NA | CASSLVGLSDQPQHF | TGTGCCAGCAGCTTAGTGGGGTTAAGTGATCAGCCCCAGCATTTT
NA | TRBJ2-3 | TRBV7-2 | few | CASSLTPVSQYF | TGTGCCAGCAGCTTAACCCCTGTTTCGCAGTATTTT
NA | TRBJ1-6 | TRBV12-5 | NA | CASGLTAVNSPLHF | TGTGCTAGTGGTTTGACAGCAGTAAATTCACCCCTCCACTTT
TRBD2 | TRBJ2-1 | TRBV7-8 | NA | CASSLLAGGGRDEQFF | TGTGCCAGCAGCCTTCTAGCGGGAGGGGGAAGGGATGAGCAGTTCTTC
NA | TRBJ2-5 | TRBV5-5 | NA | CASSLANRQETQYF | TGTGCCAGCAGCTTGGCCAACAGACAAGAGACCCAGTACTTC
NA | TRBJ1-5 | TRBV6-1 | NA | CASSEVQRGNQPQHF | TGTGCCAGCAGTGAAGTGCAAAGGGGCAATCAGCCCCAGCATTTT
NA | TRBJ1-3 | TRBV6-5 | NA | CASSRDPNSGNTIYF | TGTGCCAGCAGCCGCGATCCTAACTCCGGAAACACCATATATTTT
TRBD2 | TRBJ2-2 | TRBV5-1 | NA | CASSLALAGGNTGELFF | TGCGCCAGCAGCTTGGCCCTAGCGGGGGGGAACACCGGGGAGCTGTTTTTT
NA | TRBJ1-3 | TRBV19 | NA | CASTAYSGNTIYF | TGTGCCAGTACAGCATACTCTGGAAACACCATATATTTT
NA | TRBJ1-1 | TRBV11-3 | NA | CASSLEGGVTEAFF | TGTGCCAGCAGCTTAGAGGGGGGAGTCACTGAAGCTTTCTTT
NA | TRBJ2-5 | TRBV19 | NA | CASSIGGETQYF | TGTGCCAGTAGTATAGGAGGAGAGACCCAGTACTTC
TRBD2 | TRBJ2-7 | TRBV4-1 | NA | CASSTRLAGGVFEQYF | TGCGCCAGCAGCACGCGACTAGCCGGGGGAGTATTCGAGCAGTACTTC
TRBD1 | TRBJ2-7 | TRBV7-7 | few | CASSSPPGTVYEQYF | TGTGCCAGCAGCTCCCCTCCCGGGACAGTGTACGAGCAGTACTTC
NA | TRBJ2-5 | TRBV9 | few | CASSVATGEETQYF | TGTGCCAGCAGCGTAGCGACAGGCGAAGAGACCCAGTACTTC
NA | TRBJ1-5 | TRBV6-1 | NA | CASTPSDSNQPQHF | TGTGCCAGCACCCCCAGCGATAGCAATCAGCCCCAGCATTTT
NA | TRBJ1-4 | TRBV7-9 | NA | CASSLGTGQATNEKLFF | TGTGCCAGCAGCTTAGGGACCGGTCAAGCAACTAATGAAAAACTGTTTTTT
NA | TRBJ2-7 | TRBV7-9 | NA | CASTPDSAYEQYF | TGTGCCAGCACCCCCGACAGCGCCTACGAGCAGTACTTC
NA | TRBJ2-5 | TRBV6-5 | NA | CASSYEGGPMAETQYF | TGTGCCAGCAGTTACGAGGGGGGGCCAATGGCAGAGACCCAGTACTTC
NA | TRBJ2-3 | TRBV6-6 | NA | CASSKQGNPTDTQYF | TGTGCCAGCAGTAAACAGGGAAACCCCACAGATACGCAGTATTTT
NA | TRBJ2-1 | TRBV9 | NA | CASGVSYNEQFF | TGTGCCAGCGGGGTTTCCTACAATGAGCAGTTCTTC
TRBD1 | TRBJ1-2 | TRBV27 | NA | CATKPGTDNYGYTF | TGTGCCACCAAGCCCGGGACAGATAACTATGGCTACACCTTC
NA | TRBJ2-7 | TRBV10-2 | NA | CASSEANTGSRNEQYF | TGCGCCAGCAGTGAGGCCAACACAGGGAGCAGAAACGAGCAGTACTTC
NA | TRBJ1-2 | TRBV30 | few | CAWSLGINYGYTF | TGTGCCTGGAGTCTGGGGATAAACTATGGCTACACCTTC
NA | TRBJ2-5 | TRBV18 | few | CASSPTAGETQYF | TGTGCCAGCTCACCAACAGCAGGGGAGACCCAGTACTTC
TRBD1 | TRBJ1-6 | TRBV5-6 | NA | CASSLDRGTYNSPLHF | TGTGCCAGCAGCTTGGACAGGGGGACCTATAATTCACCCCTCCACTTT
NA | TRBJ1-2 | TRBV10-3 | NA | CAISESAGPAYGYTF | TGTGCCATCAGTGAGTCGGCAGGGCCCGCCTATGGCTACACCTTC
NA | TRBJ2-4 | TRBV7-2 | NA | CASSWLGGSNIQYF | TGTGCCAGCAGCTGGCTTGGAGGCAGTAACATTCAGTACTTC
TRBD2 | TRBJ2-1 | TRBV9 | NA | CASSVELAGGFYNEQFF | TGTGCCAGCAGCGTGGAATTGGCGGGGGGCTTTTACAATGAGCAGTTCTTC
NA | TRBJ1-1 | TRBV19 | once | CASMIGNTEAFF | TGTGCCAGTATGATTGGGAACACTGAAGCTTTCTTT
NA | TRBJ2-2 | TRBV10-3 | once | CAISGQGGTGELFF | TGTGCCATCAGTGGCCAGGGTGGGACCGGGGAGCTGTTTTTT